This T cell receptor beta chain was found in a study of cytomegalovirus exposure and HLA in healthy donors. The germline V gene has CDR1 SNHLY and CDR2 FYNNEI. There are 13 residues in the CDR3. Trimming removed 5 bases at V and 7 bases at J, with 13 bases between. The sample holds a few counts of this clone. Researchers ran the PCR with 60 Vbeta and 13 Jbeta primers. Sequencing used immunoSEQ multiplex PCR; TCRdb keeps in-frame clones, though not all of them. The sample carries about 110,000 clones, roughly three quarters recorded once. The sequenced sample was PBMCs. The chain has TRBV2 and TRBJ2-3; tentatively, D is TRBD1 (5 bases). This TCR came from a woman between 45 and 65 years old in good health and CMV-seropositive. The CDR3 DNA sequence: TGTGCCAGCAGTATCATAGGGGAAAATACGCAGTATTTT. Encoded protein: CASSIIGENTQYF.